This TCR beta chain originates from a study of Graves' ophthalmopathy and Graves' hyperthyroidism. As the template, RNA transcripts were used to amplify TCR beta CDR3 regions. First-round RT-PCR relied on HTBI primers, and a second-round multiplex PCR came next. TCRdb reanalysed the multiplex PCR reads using MiXCR and keeps one entry per CDR3 protein. Seen here are around 590,000 distinct CDR3 sequences, about 40% observed once, and the top ten hold approximately 4.1%. From germline, CDR1 is KGHSY and CDR2 FQNENV. The CDR3 covers 12 residues. V lost 0 bases and J lost 5, with 5 bases in between. In its sample, this clonotype was seen many times.

The sample consisted of peripheral blood or thyroid tissue (not recorded which). This sequence joins TRBV16 and TRBJ2-7; D ambiguous. The clonotype originates from an adult man with Graves' hyperthyroidism. CDR3 sequence (DNA): TGTGCCAGCAGCCAATCAAAAAACGAGCAGTACTTC. This sequence encodes CASSQSKNEQYF.